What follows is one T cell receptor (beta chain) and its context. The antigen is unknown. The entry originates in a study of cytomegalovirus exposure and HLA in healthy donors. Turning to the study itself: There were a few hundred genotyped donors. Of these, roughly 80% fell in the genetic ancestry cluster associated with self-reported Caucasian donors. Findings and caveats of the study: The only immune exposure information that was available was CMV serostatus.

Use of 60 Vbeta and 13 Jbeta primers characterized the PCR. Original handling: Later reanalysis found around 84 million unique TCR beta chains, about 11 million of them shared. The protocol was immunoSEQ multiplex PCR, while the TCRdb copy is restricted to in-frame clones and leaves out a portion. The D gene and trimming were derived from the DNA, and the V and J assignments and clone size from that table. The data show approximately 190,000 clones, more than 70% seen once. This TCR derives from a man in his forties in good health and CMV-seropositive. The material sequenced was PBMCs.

For the CDR3, the DNA is TGTGCCAGCAGTCTGATAACGGGAGGGACAGCGGCGAGCACTGAAGCTTTCTTT. Translating gives CASSLITGGTAASTEAFF. The gene calls are TRBV27 and TRBJ1-1; 7 nucleotides align to TRBD1. The CDR3 is 18 amino acids. Germline V CDR1 and CDR2: MNHEY, SMNVEV (reference sequence). V lost 5 bases to trimming and J lost 4 bases; unmatched junction nucleotides: 19.